Following are 20 T cell receptor beta chains from one sample sequenced in a study of T-cell reconstitution after alpha-beta-depleted transplantation in children. Using unique molecular identifiers, the investigators prepared the TCRbeta library. TCRdb reprocessed the PCR reads with MiXCR, giving one entry per CDR3 protein. Here the sample spans 350,000 to 400,000 distinct CDR3 sequences, 10% to 15% being singletons. The sample consisted of PBMCs, taken from the stem cell graft. These receptors were collected from a human donor who donated a stem cell graft to a child with Fanconi anemia.

This clonotype was recorded at least ten times. V usage is TRBV11-2 and J usage is TRBJ2-7; D may match TRBD1 or TRBD2 (5 bases each). CDR3 length: 16 amino acids. The germline CDR1 and CDR2 sequences are SGHAT and FQNNGV. The ends were cut back, 1 base at V and 2 bases at J, with 15 bases in the middle. The CDR3 DNA reads TGTGCCAGCAGCTTAGGGGACGCCTGGGGCCCCTACGAGCAGTACTTC. This encodes CASSLGDAWGPYEQYF.

The V call is TRBV6-2 or TRBV6-3, the J call TRBJ2-1; 13 bases map to TRBD2. The length of the CDR3 is 15 residues. Germline CDR1 MNHEY, CDR2 SVGEGT. J gave up 9 bases and V 6 bases, and 8 bases lay outside the gene matches. CDR3 sequence: CASSRLAGGYGEQFF. The CDR3 nucleotides read TGTGCCAGCAGCCGACTAGCGGGGGGCTACGGTGAGCAGTTCTTC.

This clonotype was detected only a few times. The genes are TRBV5-1 and TRBJ2-2, with D possibly matching TRBD1 (5 bases). Germline V gene sequence: CDR1 SGHRS, CDR2 YFSETQ. The germline V and J ends were trimmed by 0 bases and 0 bases, with 24 bases remaining between them. The CDR3 runs 21 residues. The CDR3 here is CASSLGRGGLYPTANTGELFF. As DNA, the CDR3 is TGCGCCAGCAGCTTGGGAAGGGGTGGATTATACCCTACTGCGAACACCGGGGAGCTGTTTTTT.

There are a few counts of this clonotype. The chain uses TRBV15 and TRBJ1-3; D remains unclear. This CDR3 contains 15 residues. V was pared by 1 base and J by 0 bases, with 7 bases between. Germline CDR1 is LNHNV and CDR2 is YYDKDF (reference sequence). CDR3 region: CATSRVVGSGNTIYF. The CDR3 DNA sequence: TGTGCCACCAGCAGAGTAGTAGGCTCTGGAAACACCATATATTTT.

Remarks on this clonotype: The junction does not match germline at one end; this may be a read error. V is TRBV3-1 and J is TRBJ2-2, with D unclear. CDR1 and CDR2 (germline): LGHDT, YNNKEL (reference sequence). The CDR3 spans 13 residues. The CDR3: CASSSSYTVELFF. CDR3 nucleotides: TGTGCCAGCAGTTCGTCCTACACCGTGGAGCTGTTTTTT. The full variable domain, rest sourced from reference TRBV3-1 and TRBJ2-2, is DTAVSQTPKYLVTQMGNDKSIKCEQNLGHDTMYWYKQDSKKFLKIMFSYNNKELIINETVPNRFSPKSPDKAHLNLHINSLELGDSAVYFCASSSSYTVELFFGEGSRLTVL.

This clonotype was picked up many times. V is TRBV27 and J is TRBJ2-3; D not resolved. V shed 4 bases and J shed 3 bases, with 8 bases lying between them. The CDR3 length is 13 residues. CDR1 and CDR2 (germline): MNHEY, SMNVEV (reference sequence). CDR3 region: CASSWMATDTQYF. The CDR3, as DNA: TGTGCCAGCAGTTGGATGGCTACAGATACGCAGTATTTT.

This clonotype has more than one count but fewer than ten. The chain joins TRBV7-9 to TRBJ2-5; D may be TRBD1 (6 bases). Germline lookup yields CDR1 SEHNR and CDR2 FQNEAQ (reference sequence). CDR3 length equals 14 residues. The CDR3 is CAESKVGQQETQYF. The CDR3 bases are TGTGCGGAAAGCAAGGTCGGACAGCAAGAGACCCAGTACTTC.

The chain has TRBV6-1 and TRBJ1-1; no reliable D call. The CDR3 consists of 13 residues. Per the germline V gene, CDR1 is MNHNS and CDR2 is SASEGT. V lost 10 bases, J lost 0 bases, and 12 bases lay in between. The CDR3 reads CATLSLMNTEAFF. The CDR3 region has the DNA TGTGCCACATTGAGCCTCATGAACACTGAAGCTTTCTTT.

This clonotype was seen many times. This chain links TRBV7-2 with TRBJ1-3; D uncertain. There are 13 residues in the CDR3. CDR1 and CDR2 from the germline V gene are SGHTA and FQGNSA. The V gene lost 5 bases and the J gene lost 2 bases, with 7 bases spanning the gap. The CDR3 sequence: CASSVGTGNTIYF. The CDR3 coding sequence is TGTGCCAGCAGCGTAGGTACTGGAAACACCATATATTTT.

This chain joins TRBV20-1 and TRBJ1-1; D not resolved. This CDR3 is built from 13 residues. The germline V gene encodes CDR1 DFQATT and CDR2 SNEGSKA (reference sequence). Trimming left V 6 bases short and J 3 bases short, with 14 bases between. The CDR3 loop reads CSASDLTHTEAFF. In nucleotides, the CDR3 is TGCAGTGCCTCCGATCTGACGCACACTGAAGCTTTCTTT.

The chain combines TRBV7-7 with TRBJ2-1; D is uncertain. CDR1 is SSHAT and CDR2 is FNYEAQ in the germline V gene (reference sequence). With 1 base removed from V and 10 bases from J, the gap between germline ends came to 17 bases. The CDR3 is 15 residues long. In DNA, the CDR3 is TGTGCCAGCAGCTTAGGGTGGCGGTTAGTAAGAGAGCAGTTCTTC. Its translation: CASSLGWRLVREQFF.

The V gene is TRBV7-9, the J gene TRBJ2-1; possible D gene TRBD2, 5 bases. CDR1 SEHNR and CDR2 FQNEAQ come from the germline V gene (reference sequence). This CDR3 is built from 16 residues. Trimming removed 5 bases from V and 5 bases from J, with 19 bases in between. The CDR3 DNA is TGTGCCAGCAGCCACCTCGGGAAACTCGGGAACAATGAGCAGTTCTTC. Translation gives CASSHLGKLGNNEQFF. Full variable domain (missing parts from reference TRBV7-9 and TRBJ2-1): DTGVSQNPRHKITKRGQNVTFRCDPISEHNRLYWYRQTLGQGPEFLTYFQNEAQLEKSRLLSDRFSAERPKGSFSTLEIQRTEQGDSAMYLCASSHLGKLGNNEQFFGPGTRLTVL.

The rearrangement uses TRBV2 and TRBJ1-2; D not resolved. Trimming took off 8 bases at V and 8 bases at J, with 15 bases between the two ends. CDR1 is SNHLY, CDR2 FYNNEI, per germline. This CDR3 region has 12 residues. The CDR3 loop reads CASYQVDIGYTF. Here the CDR3 DNA reads TGTGCCAGCTACCAGGTGGATATAGGCTACACCTTC.

In this sample, this clonotype turned up a few times. This sequence joins TRBV18 and TRBJ2-3, with unresolved D. V shed 1 base and J shed 0 bases, with 5 bases lying between them. The CDR3 covers 14 residues. CDR1 and CDR2 (germline): KGHSH, LQKENI. The DNA of the CDR3 is TGTGCCAGCTCACCACAGCCCAGCACAGATACGCAGTATTTT. This encodes CASSPQPSTDTQYF.

This clonotype came up many times. The J gene is TRBJ2-1, the V gene TRBV20-1; TRBD2 matches at 11 bases. V gave up 2 bases and J gave up 10 bases; unmatched junction bases: 4. This CDR3 has 13 residues. Germline-derived CDR1 and CDR2 are DFQATT and SNEGSKA (reference sequence). The CDR3 DNA is TGCAGTGCTAGAACTAGCGGGGGCGTGGAGCAGTTCTTC. Protein: CSARTSGGVEQFF.

This chain links TRBV4-3 with TRBJ2-5, with 9 bases fitting TRBD2. The CDR3 is 15 amino acids. Germline lookup yields CDR1 LGHNA and CDR2 YSLEER. With 4 bases clipped from V and 5 bases from J, the junction kept 8 bases outside the gene matches. In DNA form, the CDR3 reads TGCGCCAGCAGCCTGTCCACTAGCGGGTTGGAGACCCAGTACTTC. Its protein product is CASSLSTSGLETQYF.

This clonotype was observed at least ten times. The chain is built from TRBV29-1 and TRBJ1-1, with TRBD1 as a possible D gene (6 bases). Germline loops: CDR1 SQVTM, CDR2 ANQGSEA. V lost 4 bases, J lost 8 bases, and 20 bases lay in between. This CDR3 spans 14 amino acids. CDR3 coding DNA: TGCAGCGTTGCCTTTGGCAGGGGCTCACCAGAAGCTTTCTTT. Amino acid sequence: CSVAFGRGSPEAFF.

The sample holds a few counts of this clonotype. The chain couples TRBV12-3 or TRBV12-4 to TRBJ1-1; TRBD1 might be the D (6 bases). The germline V and J ends were trimmed by 1 base and 3 bases, with 12 bases remaining between them. The CDR3 contains 15 residues. The chain's CDR3 is CASSLGGGRDTEAFF. CDR3 sequence (DNA): TGTGCCAGCAGTTTAGGTGGGGGGCGGGACACTGAAGCTTTCTTT.

This clonotype was counted at least ten times. The chain combines TRBV6-1 with TRBJ1-3; possibly TRBD1 for D (6 bases). CDR1 and CDR2 (germline): MNHNS, SASEGT. CDR3 length: 16 residues. Between the trimmed V and J ends, which lost 7 bases and 0 bases, there was a span of 16 bases. Here the CDR3 DNA reads TGTGCCAGCATCGGCCAGGGGACTTTCTCTGGAAACACCATATATTTT. Amino acids: CASIGQGTFSGNTIYF.

This clonotype was detected many times. This chain uses TRBV29-1 with TRBJ2-7; D gene ambiguous. Between the trimmed V and J ends, which lost 4 bases and 2 bases, there was a span of 21 bases. Germline CDR1 is SQVTM and CDR2 is ANQGSEA. The CDR3 loop spans 16 amino acids. The CDR3 nucleotides read TGCAGCGTTGCGCTTCGGGCAGGAACTGTAGCCTACGAGCAGTACTTC. Amino acids: CSVALRAGTVAYEQYF.